This T cell receptor (beta chain) was sequenced for a study of CD8+ T cells in alopecia areata. Once RNA had been extracted, it was reverse transcribed into cDNA to act as the sequencing template. Repertoires were generated with immunoSEQ multiplex PCR, while TCRdb's copy carries only in-frame clones and drops some. This table holds around 190,000 clones, about 60% found once. CDR1 is SGHRS and CDR2 is YFSETQ in the germline V gene. Trimming removed 0 bases at V and 7 bases at J, with 17 bases between. There are 15 residues in the CDR3. Treatment: oral pan-JAK inhibitor, 5-10 mg twice daily. The genes are TRBV5-1 and TRBJ2-7; possibly TRBD1 for D (5 bases). The sequenced sample was CD4+ T cells sorted from blood, obtained at week 4, from a patient treated with tofacitinib. The clonotype originates from a human donor with alopecia areata. The CDR3 DNA follows: TGCGCCAGCAGCTTGGAGCAGGGAAATACGAAGGAGCAGTACTTC. It yields the protein CASSLEQGNTKEQYF.